The 27 T cell receptor beta chains below come from one sample, sequenced in a study of cytomegalovirus exposure and HLA in healthy donors. PCR involved 60 Vbeta and 13 Jbeta primers. Sequencing was performed with immunoSEQ multiplex PCR; in TCRdb, only in-frame clones are kept and a portion is missing. Here the sample spans more than 110,000 clones, around 82% being singletons. Sequencing used PBMCs. The receptors here all came from a middle-aged man in good health and CMV-seropositive.

This clone was recorded once. In DNA form, the CDR3 reads TGTGCCAGCAGCTTAAAGACAGGGGCTAACTATGGCTACACCTTC. Translation gives CASSLKTGANYGYTF. The chain uses TRBV5-4 and TRBJ1-2; 8 nucleotides line up with TRBD1. V was pared by 2 bases and J by 0 bases, with 3 bases of the junction left unmatched. The germline gives CDR1 SGHNT, CDR2 YYREEE (reference sequence). The length of the CDR3 is 15 residues. Full variable domain (outside the CDR3, taken from reference TRBV5-4 and TRBJ1-2): ETGVTQSPTHLIKTRGQQVTLRCSSQSGHNTVSWYQQALGQGPQFIFQYYREEENGRGNFPPRFSGLQFPNYSSELNVNALELDDSALYLCASSLKTGANYGYTFGSGTRLTVV.

The rearrangement links TRBV9 to TRBJ2-1; 16 bases align to TRBD2. V lost 2 bases to trimming and J lost 9 bases; unmatched junction nucleotides: 2. The CDR3 extends over 15 amino acids. Germline-derived CDR1 and CDR2 are SGDLS and YYNGEE. The CDR3 reads CASSVGTSGRGEQFF. The CDR3 nucleotides are TGTGCCAGCAGCGTCGGGACTAGCGGGAGGGGTGAGCAGTTCTTC.

The chain uses TRBV5-5 and TRBJ1-1; tentatively, D is TRBD1 (5 bases). Per the germline V gene, CDR1 is SGHKS and CDR2 is YYEKEE (reference sequence). The germline V and J ends were trimmed by 0 bases and 0 bases, with 9 bases remaining between them. The CDR3 spans 15 residues. The CDR3 DNA follows: TGTGCCAGCAGCTTGGCCAGGGTTGTGAACACTGAAGCTTTCTTT. This gives the protein CASSLARVVNTEAFF.

V gene TRBV5-1 combines with J gene TRBJ1-1; D is unresolved. Germline-derived CDR1 and CDR2 are SGHRS and YFSETQ. The V end was cut by 4 bases, the J end by 4 bases, with 14 bases between. The CDR3 has 14 amino acids. CDR3 bases: TGCGCCAGCAGCGTGACTCCTCGAGGCACTGAAGCTTTCTTT. It encodes CASSVTPRGTEAFF.

The V call is TRBV2, the J call TRBJ2-5; TRBD1 aligns across 7 bases. Trimming took 8 bases from V and 9 from J; bases not matched to a gene: 15. This CDR3 is 14 amino acids long. The germline V gene has CDR1 SNHLY and CDR2 FYNNEI. The CDR3 nucleotides are TGTGCCAGCGTCCGGGACAGTGTCCTGTGGCCCCAGTACTTC. Its translation is CASVRDSVLWPQYF. Together with reference TRBV2 and TRBJ2-5, the CDR3 gives the full variable domain: EPEVTQTPSHQVTQMGQEVILRCVPISNHLYFYWYRQILGQKVEFLVSFYNNEISEKSEIFDDQFSVERPDGSNFTLKIRSTKLEDSAMYFCASVRDSVLWPQYFGPGTRLLVL.

V usage is TRBV19 and J usage is TRBJ1-6; the D gene is possibly TRBD1 (6 bases). V lost 3 bases, J lost 12 bases, and 15 bases lay in between. This CDR3 has 14 residues. Germline lookup yields CDR1 LNHDA and CDR2 SQIVND (reference sequence). For the CDR3, the DNA is TGTGCCAGTAGTATCCGGGACAACCTTAAACCCCTCCACTTT. Translation: CASSIRDNLKPLHF.

J is TRBJ1-1 and V is TRBV30; unclear D gene. The ends were cut back, 2 bases at V and 0 bases at J, with 13 bases in the middle. This CDR3 is 15 amino acids long. Germline V gene data show CDR1 as GTSNPN and CDR2 as SVGIG (reference sequence). The CDR3 is CAWSPLGPLNTEAFF. As DNA, the CDR3 is TGTGCCTGGAGTCCCCTCGGTCCTCTGAACACTGAAGCTTTCTTT.

The chain recombines TRBV6-5 with TRBJ1-6; 8 nucleotides match TRBD1. The length of the CDR3 is 15 residues. J lost 10 bases, V lost 2 bases, and 7 bases had no gene match. CDR1 and CDR2 (germline): MNHEY, SVGAGI. The CDR3 here is CASSYGDRGSSPLHF. DNA of the CDR3: TGTGCCAGCAGTTACGGTGACAGGGGTAGCTCACCCCTCCACTTT.

This clone was counted a few times. The chain employs TRBV4-3 and TRBJ2-3, with D tentatively TRBD2 (6 bases). Germline-derived CDR1 and CDR2 are LGHNA and YSLEER. The CDR3 has 19 residues. Trimming took 1 base from V and 3 from J, leaving 23 bases between them. CDR3 residues: CASSQAYASGGFRTDTQYF. DNA for the CDR3: TGCGCCAGCAGCCAAGCCTACGCGAGTGGGGGGTTTAGGACAGATACGCAGTATTTT.

The rearrangement links TRBV9 to TRBJ1-2, with 8 nucleotides matching TRBD1. Per the germline V gene, CDR1 is SGDLS and CDR2 is YYNGEE. V lost 2 bases, J lost 5 bases, and 2 bases stayed unmatched. This CDR3 contains 13 residues. CDR3 residues: CASSVGQAYGYTF. In nucleotides, the CDR3 is TGTGCCAGCAGCGTGGGACAGGCATATGGCTACACCTTC.

This clone was detected only a few times. The CDR3 coding sequence is TGTGCCAGCAGTTACTCGGGACAGCTTAATTCACCCCTCCACTTT. Protein sequence: CASSYSGQLNSPLHF. The chain is built from TRBV6-6 and TRBJ1-6, with TRBD1 matching 7 bases. V lost 0 bases and J lost 6; bases outside the gene matches: 2. The CDR3 consists of 15 residues. In germline, CDR1 is MNHNY, CDR2 SVGAGI (reference sequence).

The chain joins TRBV18 to TRBJ1-1; 12 bases match TRBD1. Germline loops: CDR1 KGHSH, CDR2 LQKENI. The junction had 0 bases not matched to a gene; V was cut back by 3 bases and J by 1 base. The length of the CDR3 is 15 residues. CDR3 sequence (DNA): TGTGCCAGCTCACCGGGACAGGGGGCGAACACTGAAGCTTTCTTT. This encodes CASSPGQGANTEAFF.

This clone was counted between two and nine times. The chain joins TRBV9 to TRBJ2-1; 11 bases match TRBD2. Germline V lookup: CDR1 SGDLS, CDR2 YYNGEE. V was pared by 4 bases and J by 4 bases, with 4 bases of the junction left unmatched. CDR3 length: 15 residues. CDR3: CASSLGLADYNEQFF. For the CDR3, the DNA is TGTGCCAGCAGCTTGGGACTAGCGGATTACAATGAGCAGTTCTTC.

The chain recombines TRBV5-1 with TRBJ1-3; no clear D. Germline CDR1 reads SGHRS; CDR2 reads YFSETQ. The CDR3 spans 15 residues. V was cut by 0 bases and J by 0 bases, with 7 bases left in between. CDR3: CASSLALSSGNTIYF. The CDR3 nucleotides are TGCGCCAGCAGCTTGGCTTTGAGCTCTGGAAACACCATATATTTT. Based on the CDR3 plus reference TRBV5-1 and TRBJ1-3, the full variable domain is KAGVTQTPRYLIKTRGQQVTLSCSPISGHRSVSWYQQTPGQGLQFLFEYFSETQRNKGNFPGRFSGRQFSNSRSEMNVSTLELGDSALYLCASSLALSSGNTIYFGEGSWLTVV.

As for this clone: The sample holds other DNA sequences that translate to the same CDR3. The CDR3 protein is CASSGGGGTEAFF. For the CDR3, the DNA is TGTGCCAGCAGCGGGGGAGGGGGTACTGAAGCTTTCTTT. The J gene is TRBJ1-1, the V gene TRBV9; D is possibly TRBD1 (6 bases). CDR3 size: 13 residues. Germline CDR1 is SGDLS and CDR2 is YYNGEE. Trimming removed 3 bases at V and 5 bases at J, with 11 bases between. Filled out from reference TRBV9 and TRBJ1-1, the complete variable domain reads DSGVTQTPKHLITATGQRVTLRCSPRSGDLSVYWYQQSLDQGLQFLIQYYNGEERAKGNILERFSAQQFPDLHSELNLSSLELGDSALYFCASSGGGGTEAFFGQGTRLTVV.

The chain links TRBV19 to TRBJ2-5; D is perhaps TRBD1 (6 bases). Germline V lookup: CDR1 LNHDA, CDR2 SQIVND (reference sequence). The germline V and J ends were trimmed by 6 bases and 2 bases, with 10 bases remaining between them. The CDR3 loop spans 13 amino acids. For the CDR3, the DNA is TGTGCCAGTAGCCGGACAGCGCAAGAGACCCAGTACTTC. It specifies CASSRTAQETQYF.

This clone has only one observation. V is TRBV27 and J is TRBJ1-6; 7 bases align to TRBD1. Trimming cost V 5 bases and J 0 bases; bases outside gene matches: 10. The CDR3 covers 18 residues. Germline V gene sequence: CDR1 MNHEY, CDR2 SMNVEV (reference sequence). CDR3 sequence: CASSLSHRGSSYNSPLHF. The CDR3 nucleotides read TGTGCCAGCAGTCTCTCTCACAGGGGAAGCTCCTATAATTCACCCCTCCACTTT.

The V call is TRBV2, the J call TRBJ1-1; D is possibly TRBD1 (5 bases). The CDR3 has 14 residues. V lost 8 bases and J 0 bases, leaving 13 bases between the germline ends. Per germline, CDR1 SNHLY and CDR2 FYNNEI. CDR3 region: CASRNDRMNTEAFF. CDR3 coding DNA: TGTGCCAGCCGAAACGACAGAATGAACACTGAAGCTTTCTTT.

This clone was picked up one time. The V call is TRBV6-1, the J call TRBJ1-1; TRBD1 is a possible D gene (6 bases). V lost 7 bases and J 2 bases, leaving 11 bases between the germline ends. CDR1 and CDR2 from the germline V gene are MNHNS and SASEGT. The CDR3 has 13 amino acids. Here the CDR3 reads CASIQGTNTEAFF. The DNA for the CDR3 is TGTGCCAGCATCCAGGGGACAAACACTGAAGCTTTCTTT.

The chain couples TRBV21-1 to TRBJ2-3; no DNA check was done on the table's D call, TRBD1. TRBV21-1 is an annotated pseudogene. This CDR3 is built from 20 residues. The CDR3 nucleotides are TGTGCCAGCACCCCGGGACAGCTTCGATCAAAACCTGCTACCACAGATACGCAGTATTTT. It specifies CASTPGQLRSKPATTDTQYF.

Comment on this clone: This specimen includes other DNA sequences encoding the same CDR3. The CDR3 DNA reads TGTGCCAGTGGAACAGGGAATTCACCCCTCCACTTT. This translates into CASGTGNSPLHF. The chain is built from TRBV19 and TRBJ1-6, with a possible D match to TRBD1 (6 bases). V was cut by 8 bases and J by 7 bases, with 9 bases left in between. The CDR3 covers 12 residues. The V gene's germline CDR1 is LNHDA and CDR2 SQIVND (reference sequence).

This rearrangement joins TRBV14 to TRBJ2-5, with D possibly matching TRBD2 (6 bases). Germline V gene data show CDR1 as SGHDN and CDR2 as FVKESK. V was pared by 5 bases and J by 2 bases, with 18 bases between. The length of the CDR3 is 16 residues. The CDR3 nucleotides read TGTGCCAGCAGCTTTAAGCCGGGACTCCCACAAGAGACCCAGTACTTC. Its protein is CASSFKPGLPQETQYF. The variable domain in full, with the rest retrieved from reference TRBV14 and TRBJ2-5, is EAGVTQFPSHSVIEKGQTVTLRCDPISGHDNLYWYRRVMGKEIKFLLHFVKESKQDESGMPNNRFLAERTGGTYSTLKVQPAELEDSGVYFCASSFKPGLPQETQYFGPGTRLLVL.

Only one count was recorded for this clone. The V and J genes are TRBV4-2 and TRBJ2-7, with 8 bases lining up with TRBD1. Germline loops: CDR1 LGHNA, CDR2 YNFKEQ. V was pared by 4 bases and J by 3 bases, with 5 bases of the junction left unmatched. The CDR3 is 14 residues long. The CDR3 is CASSPGTGGYEQYF. The CDR3 nucleotides read TGTGCCAGCAGCCCCGGGACAGGAGGCTACGAGCAGTACTTC.

This clone was detected only a few times. The chain has TRBV6-5 and TRBJ1-4; D uncertain. Germline loops: CDR1 MNHEY, CDR2 SVGAGI. The CDR3 has 13 amino acids. Trimming stripped 5 bases from V and 8 bases from J, with 12 bases between. The CDR3 DNA reads TGTGCCAGCAGTCGTCCGGGTCACGAAAAACTGTTTTTT. It encodes CASSRPGHEKLFF.

The chain combines TRBV9 with TRBJ2-1; 9 nucleotides line up with TRBD2. Germline V gives CDR1 SGDLS, CDR2 YYNGEE. Unmatched junction bases numbered 6, after V lost 3 bases and J lost 2 bases. This CDR3 region has 16 residues. The CDR3 here is CASSALRGGAYNEQFF. The CDR3 nucleotides read TGTGCCAGCAGCGCTTTGCGGGGGGGAGCCTACAATGAGCAGTTCTTC.

The genes are TRBV6-6 and TRBJ1-4; D call uncertain. From germline, CDR1 is MNHNY and CDR2 SVGAGI (reference sequence). This CDR3 spans 14 amino acids. V dropped 3 bases and J dropped 3 bases, with 8 bases sitting between them. Written as DNA, the CDR3 is TGTGCCAGCAGTTATTTGGCAGCTAATGAAAAACTGTTTTTT. Encoded protein: CASSYLAANEKLFF.

The chain has TRBV6-6 and TRBJ2-5; possible D gene TRBD2, 5 bases. V was shortened by 2 bases and J by 6 bases, with 16 bases between the two germline ends. Germline loops: CDR1 MNHNY, CDR2 SVGAGI (reference sequence). The CDR3 sequence is 15 residues long. DNA for the CDR3: TGTGCCAGCAGTTACCTGGCAGGAGGCACGCAGACCCAGTACTTC. As protein: CASSYLAGGTQTQYF.